The clone carrying this T cell receptor (beta chain) has a count of ten or more. Its antigen is unidentified. One junction end disagrees with the germline gene, perhaps due to a read error. The record originates from a study of blood T cells in healthy people across ages. Study overall: In model experiments, template switching was able to capture about one barcoded beta molecule for every two T cells that were present.

Primers used in a second PCR of about 7 to 11 cycles were a sample-barcoded 5' primer and a J-beta primer mix. From the 5' RACE reads, TCRdb called clonotypes with MiXCR, one entry per CDR3 protein. In the table there are roughly 1.9 million distinct CDR3 sequences, around 40% of which are singletons. The CDR3 loop spans 13 amino acids. Germline lookup yields CDR1 SGHRS and CDR2 YFSETQ. Findings and caveats of the study: Greater diversity and more naive CD4+ cells were seen in long-lived donors than in aged donors.

The receptor was derived from a human donor in good health. Specimen: blood. V usage is TRBV5-1 and J usage is TRBJ2-7; D gene uncertain. CDR3 region: CASSLGRDYEQYF. The CDR3 nucleotides read TGTGCCAGCAGCTTAGGCAGAGATTACGAGCAGTACTTC. Full variable domain (remainder filled in from reference TRBV5-1 and TRBJ2-7): KAGVTQTPRYLIKTRGQQVTLSCSPISGHRSVSWYQQTPGQGLQFLFEYFSETQRNKGNFPGRFSGRQFSNSRSEMNVSTLELGDSALYLCASSLGRDYEQYFGPGTRLTVT.